This is a list of T cell receptor beta chains from one sample in a study of CD8 T cells in ankylosing spondylitis. TCRdb re-analysed the 5' RACE reads in MiXCR, keeping a single row per CDR3 protein. Of 700,000 or so distinct CDR3 sequences listed, around a fifth are singletons. Sequencing was carried out using blood, either unsorted or a sorted T cell fraction (not recorded which). The receptors derive from a male donor with ankylosing spondylitis. Both conserved end residues are part of each CDR3. Fields, in order: D gene, V gene, clone size, CDR3 length, J gene, CDR3 protein, CDR3 DNA. A D gene is named only where the DNA matches it firmly. The listing skips clone size in some rows; elsewhere it reads once, few, many or a size class.

-	TRBV6-5	few	12	TRBJ1-2	CASGVRGYGYTF	TGTGCCAGCGGGGTCAGGGGCTATGGCTACACCTTC
-	TRBV7-9	-	15	TRBJ1-2	CASSLVGAGDGGYTF	TGTGCCAGCAGCTTAGTTGGAGCCGGGGATGGTGGCTACACCTTC
TRBD2	TRBV28	few	16	TRBJ2-1	CASRSTGTSRVDEQFF	TGTGCCAGCAGGTCCACCGGGACTAGCAGAGTCGATGAGCAGTTCTTC
-	TRBV7-2	-	15	TRBJ2-2	CASSLAPKSTGELFF	TGTGCCAGCAGCTTAGCGCCCAAGAGCACCGGGGAGCTGTTTTTT
-	TRBV9	-	14	TRBJ1-1	CASSVSGPNTEAFF	TGTGCCAGCAGCGTATCGGGGCCGAACACTGAAGCTTTCTTT
-	TRBV12-3/TRBV12-4	-	12	TRBJ2-7	CASSLGVGEQYF	TGTGCCAGCAGTTTGGGGGTCGGGGAGCAGTACTTC
TRBD2	TRBV15	-	17	TRBJ2-5	CATSREGGLGTRETQYF	TGTGCCACCAGCAGAGAAGGGGGACTAGGCACCCGAGAGACCCAGTACTTC
-	TRBV28	-	15	TRBJ2-1	CASNLGRVRDNEQFF	TGTGCCAGCAACCTAGGTAGGGTTCGGGACAATGAGCAGTTCTTC
-	TRBV20-1	-	13	TRBJ1-1	CSARPFRGTEAFF	TGCAGTGCCCGGCCCTTCCGAGGGACTGAAGCTTTCTTT
TRBD2	TRBV9	few	16	TRBJ2-5	CASSVGGLAEKETQYF	TGTGCCAGCAGCGTAGGAGGACTAGCGGAAAAAGAGACCCAGTACTTC
TRBD1	TRBV20-1	few	13	TRBJ2-7	CSADRGGSYEQYF	TGCAGTGCCGACAGGGGGGGAAGCTACGAGCAGTACTTC
-	TRBV12-3/TRBV12-4	many	13	TRBJ2-7	CASSRGQNYEQYF	TGTGCCAGCAGTAGAGGACAGAACTACGAGCAGTACTTC
-	TRBV10-2	few	12	TRBJ1-2	CASSAQDYGYTF	TGCGCCAGCAGTGCACAGGACTATGGCTACACCTTC
-	TRBV6-2/TRBV6-3	-	14	TRBJ2-7	CASSYGAGFYEQYF	TGTGCCAGCAGTTACGGGGCAGGATTCTACGAGCAGTACTTC
-	TRBV19	-	15	TRBJ1-1	CASTPIRDLSTEAFF	TGTGCCAGTACCCCAATTAGGGACCTAAGCACTGAAGCTTTCTTT
-	TRBV27	-	16	TRBJ1-6	CASSLQPGAYNSPLHF	TGTGCCAGCAGTTTACAGCCAGGTGCCTATAATTCACCCCTCCACTTT
-	TRBV7-9	few	15	TRBJ2-5	CASSSLLDYQETQYF	TGTGCCAGCAGCTCCCTACTAGACTATCAAGAGACCCAGTACTTC
-	TRBV6-2/TRBV6-3	-	19	TRBJ2-1	CASSYSTSLTVLSGGEQFF	TGTGCCAGCAGTTATTCCACATCACTGACGGTCCTCAGTGGGGGTGAGCAGTTCTTC
-	TRBV21-1	few	15	TRBJ1-5	CASILNHRRNQPQHF	TGTGCCAGCATTCTCAACCACAGGAGGAATCAGCCCCAGCATTTT
TRBD1	TRBV19	few	14	TRBJ2-3	CATLDRGGADTQYF	TGTGCCACCTTGGACAGGGGCGGTGCAGATACGCAGTATTTT
TRBD2	TRBV2	few	14	TRBJ2-3	CASKASGGTDTQYF	TGTGCCAGCAAAGCTAGCGGGGGCACAGATACGCAGTATTTT
-	TRBV29-1	-	14	TRBJ2-1	CSVGQLYSYNEQFF	TGCAGCGTTGGGCAGCTCTACTCCTACAATGAGCAGTTCTTC
-	TRBV7-2	few	15	TRBJ2-2	CASSLSLGNAGELFF	TGTGCCAGCAGCTTATCGCTGGGGAACGCCGGGGAGCTGTTTTTT
TRBD2	TRBV24-1	-	17	TRBJ2-2	CATSDLPAGALGGELFF	TGTGCCACCAGTGATTTGCCAGCGGGAGCTCTTGGCGGGGAGCTGTTTTTT
TRBD1	TRBV10-2	few	11	TRBJ1-2	CASSESSGTVF	TGCGCCAGCAGTGAGTCATCCGGGACAGTCTTC
-	TRBV20-1	few	16	TRBJ2-4	CSARDRGGEGKNIQYF	TGCAGTGCTAGAGATAGGGGCGGCGAGGGCAAAAACATTCAGTACTTC
-	TRBV5-1	once	16	TRBJ2-1	CVSSPRETGPYNEQFF	TGCGTCAGCAGTCCTCGGGAGACCGGACCATACAATGAGCAGTTCTTC
-	TRBV11-2	many	16	TRBJ2-1	CASSLAVGLASYEQFF	TGTGCCAGCAGCTTAGCCGTCGGGCTAGCGAGCTATGAGCAGTTCTTC
-	TRBV6-4	-	14	TRBJ2-2	CASSDREENGELFF	TGTGCCAGCAGTGATAGAGAGGAGAACGGGGAGCTGTTTTTT
-	TRBV20-1	few	13	TRBJ2-7	CSATRASSYEQYF	TGCAGTGCCACTAGGGCCAGCTCCTACGAGCAGTACTTC
-	TRBV4-3	-	14	TRBJ1-1	CASSQAPVLTEAFF	TGCGCCAGCAGCCAAGCCCCTGTCCTTACTGAAGCTTTCTTT
-	TRBV7-9	-	14	TRBJ1-4	CASSLSGGHEKLFF	TGTGCCAGCAGCTTATCGGGGGGTCATGAAAAACTGTTTTTT
-	TRBV7-8	few	14	TRBJ2-7	CASSFGGRLSEQYF	TGTGCCAGCAGCTTTGGTGGGAGGCTTAGCGAGCAGTACTTC
-	TRBV7-9	-	15	TRBJ1-2	CASSLALAPNYGYTF	TGTGCCAGCAGCTTAGCGCTAGCACCTAACTATGGCTACACCTTC
TRBD2	TRBV7-3	few	14	TRBJ2-3	CASSLGRGSGTQYF	TGTGCCAGCAGCTTAGGGCGGGGGTCCGGTACGCAGTATTTT
-	TRBV21-1	-	17	TRBJ1-1	CASSKRRAGGVNTEAFF	TGTGCCAGCAGCAAAAGGAGGGCAGGGGGGGTGAACACTGAAGCTTTCTTT
TRBD2	TRBV20-1	many	12	TRBJ2-1	CSALGLDNEQFF	TGCAGTGCCCTTGGACTAGACAATGAGCAGTTCTTC
TRBD1	TRBV27	-	16	TRBJ1-1	CASSDGQGAKNTEAFF	TGTGCCAGCAGCGACGGACAGGGGGCTAAGAACACTGAAGCTTTCTTT
-	TRBV27	few	13	TRBJ1-2	CASSSRGLPGYTF	TGTGCCAGCAGTTCCCGTGGGCTGCCTGGCTACACCTTC
-	TRBV29-1	few	11	TRBJ2-1	CSPRIDNEQFF	TGCAGCCCAAGGATTGACAATGAGCAGTTCTTC
TRBD1	TRBV12-3/TRBV12-4	few	14	TRBJ1-1	CASSRGQVDTEAFF	TGTGCCAGCAGTCGTGGACAGGTCGACACTGAAGCTTTCTTT
TRBD2	TRBV7-3	few	15	TRBJ2-2	CASNPLSGSHGELFF	TGTGCCAGCAATCCCCTGAGCGGGAGCCACGGGGAGCTGTTTTTT